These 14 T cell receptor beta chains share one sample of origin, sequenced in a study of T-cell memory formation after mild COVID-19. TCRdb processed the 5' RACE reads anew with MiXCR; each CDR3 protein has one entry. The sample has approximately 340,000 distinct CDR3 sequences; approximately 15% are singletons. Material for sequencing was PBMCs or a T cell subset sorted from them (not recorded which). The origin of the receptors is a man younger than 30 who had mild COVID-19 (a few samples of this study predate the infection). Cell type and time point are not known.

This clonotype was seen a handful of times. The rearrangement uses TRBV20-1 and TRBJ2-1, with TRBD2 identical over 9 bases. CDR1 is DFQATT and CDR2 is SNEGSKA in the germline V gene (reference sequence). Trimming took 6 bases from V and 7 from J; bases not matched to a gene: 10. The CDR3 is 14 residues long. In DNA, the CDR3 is TGCAGTGCCTTCCCTAGCGGGGCCATTAATGAGCAGTTCTTC. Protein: CSAFPSGAINEQFF.

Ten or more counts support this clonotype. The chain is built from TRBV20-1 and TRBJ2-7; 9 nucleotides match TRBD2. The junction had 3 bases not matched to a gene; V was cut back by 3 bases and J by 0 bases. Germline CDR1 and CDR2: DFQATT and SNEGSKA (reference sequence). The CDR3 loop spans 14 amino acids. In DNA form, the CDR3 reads TGCAGTGCTAGCTTAGCGGGAGCCTCCTACGAGCAGTACGTC. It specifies CSASLAGASYEQYV.

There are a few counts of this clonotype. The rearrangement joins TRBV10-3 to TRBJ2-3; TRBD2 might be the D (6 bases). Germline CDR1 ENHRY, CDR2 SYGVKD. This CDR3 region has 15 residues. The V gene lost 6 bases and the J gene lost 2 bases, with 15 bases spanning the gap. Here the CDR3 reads CAISAGGRTTDTQYF. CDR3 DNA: TGTGCCATCAGCGCTGGGGGGAGGACCACAGATACGCAGTATTTT.

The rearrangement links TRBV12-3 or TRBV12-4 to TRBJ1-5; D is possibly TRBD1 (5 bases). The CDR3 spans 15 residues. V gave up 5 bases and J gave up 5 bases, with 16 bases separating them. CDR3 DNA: TGTGCCAGCAGTCGTCAACAGGTGGGGTATCAGCCCCAGCATTTT. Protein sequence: CASSRQQVGYQPQHF.

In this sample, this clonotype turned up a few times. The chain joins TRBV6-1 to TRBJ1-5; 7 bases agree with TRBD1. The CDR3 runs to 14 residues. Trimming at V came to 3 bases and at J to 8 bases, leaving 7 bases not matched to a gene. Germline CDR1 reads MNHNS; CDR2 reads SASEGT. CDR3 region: CASSEGGGMEPQHF. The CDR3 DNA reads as TGTGCCAGCAGTGAGGGAGGGGGCATGGAGCCCCAGCATTTT.

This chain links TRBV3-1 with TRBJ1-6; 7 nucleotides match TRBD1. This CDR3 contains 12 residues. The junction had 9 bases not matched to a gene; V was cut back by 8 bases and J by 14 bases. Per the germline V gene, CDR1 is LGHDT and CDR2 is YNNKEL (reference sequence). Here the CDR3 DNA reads TGTGCCAGCGGTAGGGGGCCCTTGACCCTCCACTTT. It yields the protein CASGRGPLTLHF.

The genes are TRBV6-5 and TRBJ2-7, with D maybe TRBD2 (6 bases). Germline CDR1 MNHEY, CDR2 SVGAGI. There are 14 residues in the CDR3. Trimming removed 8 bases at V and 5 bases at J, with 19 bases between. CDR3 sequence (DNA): TGTGCCAGCCGCAGAGAGGGGCCGGGGGACGAGCAGTACTTC. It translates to CASRREGPGDEQYF.

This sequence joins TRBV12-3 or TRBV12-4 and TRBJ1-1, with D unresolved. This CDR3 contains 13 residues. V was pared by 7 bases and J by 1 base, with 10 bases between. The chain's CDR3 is CASNRAENTEAFF. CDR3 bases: TGTGCCAGCAACCGGGCGGAGAACACTGAAGCTTTCTTT.

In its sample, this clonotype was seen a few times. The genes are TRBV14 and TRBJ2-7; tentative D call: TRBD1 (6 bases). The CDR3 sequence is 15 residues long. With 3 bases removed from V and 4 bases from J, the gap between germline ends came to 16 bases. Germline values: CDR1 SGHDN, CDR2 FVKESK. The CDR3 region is CASSQLDRTQYEQYF. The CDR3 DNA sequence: TGTGCCAGCAGCCAGCTAGACAGGACACAATACGAGCAGTACTTC.

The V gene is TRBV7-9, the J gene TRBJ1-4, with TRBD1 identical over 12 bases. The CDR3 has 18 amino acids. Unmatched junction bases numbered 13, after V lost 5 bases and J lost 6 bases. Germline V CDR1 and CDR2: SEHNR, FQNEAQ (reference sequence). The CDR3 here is CASSSIPGQGAADEKLFF. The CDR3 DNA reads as TGTGCCAGCAGCAGCATACCGGGACAGGGGGCCGCTGATGAAAAACTGTTTTTT.

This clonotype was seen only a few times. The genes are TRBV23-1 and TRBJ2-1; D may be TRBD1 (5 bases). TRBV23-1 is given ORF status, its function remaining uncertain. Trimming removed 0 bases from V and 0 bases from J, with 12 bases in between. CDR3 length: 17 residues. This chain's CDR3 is CASSQSEGQGSYNEQFF. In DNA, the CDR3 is TGCGCCAGCAGTCAATCCGAAGGGCAGGGCTCCTACAATGAGCAGTTCTTC.

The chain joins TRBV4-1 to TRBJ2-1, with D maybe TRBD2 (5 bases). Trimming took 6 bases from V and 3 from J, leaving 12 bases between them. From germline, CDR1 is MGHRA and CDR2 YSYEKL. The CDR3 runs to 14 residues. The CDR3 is CASREREGYNEQFF. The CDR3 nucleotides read TGCGCCAGCAGGGAGCGTGAGGGCTACAATGAGCAGTTCTTC.

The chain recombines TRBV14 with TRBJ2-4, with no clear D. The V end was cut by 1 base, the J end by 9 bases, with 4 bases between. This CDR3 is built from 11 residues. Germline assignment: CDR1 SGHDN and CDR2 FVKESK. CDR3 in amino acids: CASSQVGIQYF. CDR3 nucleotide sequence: TGTGCCAGCAGCCAAGTTGGCATTCAGTACTTC.

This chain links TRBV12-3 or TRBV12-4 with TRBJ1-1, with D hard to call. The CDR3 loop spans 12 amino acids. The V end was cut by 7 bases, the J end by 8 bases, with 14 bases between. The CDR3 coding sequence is TGTGCCAGCACTCTGGTCCCTCACGAAGCTTTCTTT. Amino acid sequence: CASTLVPHEAFF.